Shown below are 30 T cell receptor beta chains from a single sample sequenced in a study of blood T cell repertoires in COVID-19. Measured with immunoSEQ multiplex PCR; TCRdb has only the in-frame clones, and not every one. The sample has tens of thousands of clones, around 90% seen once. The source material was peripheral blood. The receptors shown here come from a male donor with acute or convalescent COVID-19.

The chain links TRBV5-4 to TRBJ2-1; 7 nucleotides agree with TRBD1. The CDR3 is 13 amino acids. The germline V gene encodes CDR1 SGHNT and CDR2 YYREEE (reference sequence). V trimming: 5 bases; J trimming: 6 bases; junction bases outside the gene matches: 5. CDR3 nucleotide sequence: TGTGCCAGCAGTCATGACAGGGCCAATGAGCAGTTCTTC. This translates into CASSHDRANEQFF.

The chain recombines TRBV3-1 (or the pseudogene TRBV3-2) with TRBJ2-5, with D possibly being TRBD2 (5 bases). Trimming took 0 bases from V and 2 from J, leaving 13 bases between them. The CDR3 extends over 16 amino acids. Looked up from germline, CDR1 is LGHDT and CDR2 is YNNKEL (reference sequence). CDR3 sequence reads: CASSQDRRWEQETQYF. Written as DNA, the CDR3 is TGTGCCAGCAGCCAAGACCGGCGTTGGGAGCAAGAGACCCAGTACTTC.

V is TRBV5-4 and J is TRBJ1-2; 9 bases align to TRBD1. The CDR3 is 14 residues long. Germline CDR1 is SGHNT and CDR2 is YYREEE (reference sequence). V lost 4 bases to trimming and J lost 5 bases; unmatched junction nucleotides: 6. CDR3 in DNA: TGTGCCAGCAGCCCCCGGGACAGGGAGTATGGCTACACCTTC. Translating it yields CASSPRDREYGYTF.

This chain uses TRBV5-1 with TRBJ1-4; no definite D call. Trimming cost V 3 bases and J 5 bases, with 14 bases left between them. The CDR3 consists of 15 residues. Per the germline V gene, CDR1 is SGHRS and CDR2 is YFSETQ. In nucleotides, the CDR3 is TGCGCCAGCAGCTCAGACGGGAACACCAATGAAAAACTGTTTTTT. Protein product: CASSSDGNTNEKLFF.

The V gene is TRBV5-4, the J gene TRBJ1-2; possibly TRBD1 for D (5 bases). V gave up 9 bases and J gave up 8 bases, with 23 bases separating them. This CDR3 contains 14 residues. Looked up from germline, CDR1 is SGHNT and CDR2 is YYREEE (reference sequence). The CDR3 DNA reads TGTGCCACACCGGACTACACACAGGTCGGGGGCTACACCTTC. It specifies CATPDYTQVGGYTF.

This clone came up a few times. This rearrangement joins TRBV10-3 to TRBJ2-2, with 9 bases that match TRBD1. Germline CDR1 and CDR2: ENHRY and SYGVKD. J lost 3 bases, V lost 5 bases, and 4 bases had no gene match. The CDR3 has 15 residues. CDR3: CAISLGQGDTGELFF. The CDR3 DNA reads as TGTGCCATCAGTTTGGGACAGGGAGACACCGGGGAGCTGTTTTTT.

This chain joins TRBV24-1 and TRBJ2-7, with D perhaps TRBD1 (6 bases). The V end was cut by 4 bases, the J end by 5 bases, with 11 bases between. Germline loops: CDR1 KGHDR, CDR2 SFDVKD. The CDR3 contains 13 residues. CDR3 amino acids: CATSEPDSHEQYF. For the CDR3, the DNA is TGTGCCACCAGTGAGCCGGACAGTCACGAGCAGTACTTC.

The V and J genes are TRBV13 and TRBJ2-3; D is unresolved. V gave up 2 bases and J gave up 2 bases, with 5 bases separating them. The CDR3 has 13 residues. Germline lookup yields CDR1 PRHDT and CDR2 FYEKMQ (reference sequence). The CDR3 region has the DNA TGTGCCAGCAGCTTACAGGTCACAGATACGCAGTATTTT. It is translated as CASSLQVTDTQYF.

CDR3: CASSLGMGREQFF. The CDR3 nucleotides read TGTGCCAGCAGCTTAGGCATGGGGCGGGAGCAGTTCTTC. This chain connects TRBV7-6 to TRBJ2-1; TRBD1 might be the D (5 bases). Trimming pared 1 base from V and 10 bases from J, leaving 11 bases between. The length of the CDR3 is 13 residues. Per germline, CDR1 SGHVS and CDR2 FNYEAQ. The full variable domain, in which reference TRBV7-6 and TRBJ2-1 provide the parts outside the CDR3, is GAGVSQSPRYKVTKRGQDVALRCDPISGHVSLYWYRQALGQGPEFLTYFNYEAQQDKSGLPNDRFSAERPEGSISTLTIQRTEQRDSAMYRCASSLGMGREQFFGPGTRLTVL.

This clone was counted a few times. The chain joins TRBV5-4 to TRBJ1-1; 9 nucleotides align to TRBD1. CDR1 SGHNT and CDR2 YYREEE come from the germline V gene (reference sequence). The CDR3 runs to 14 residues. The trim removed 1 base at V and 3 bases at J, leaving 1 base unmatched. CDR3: CASSLTGGDTEAFF. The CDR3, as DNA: TGTGCCAGCAGCTTGACAGGGGGCGACACTGAAGCTTTCTTT.

CDR3 coding DNA: TGTGCCAGCAGTCCCCCGGGGGGGCGGAACACTGAAGCTTTCTTT. Its protein product is CASSPPGGRNTEAFF. V is TRBV28 and J is TRBJ1-1; D might be TRBD1 (6 bases). V dropped 5 bases and J dropped 1 base, with 14 bases sitting between them. This CDR3 is built from 15 residues. The germline gives CDR1 MDHEN, CDR2 SYDVKM.

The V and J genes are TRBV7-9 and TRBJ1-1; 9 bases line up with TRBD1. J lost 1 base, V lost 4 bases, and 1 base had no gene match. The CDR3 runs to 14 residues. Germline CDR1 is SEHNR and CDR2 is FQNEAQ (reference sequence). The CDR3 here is CASSSGQGNTEAFF. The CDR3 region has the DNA TGTGCCAGCAGCTCGGGACAGGGGAACACTGAAGCTTTCTTT. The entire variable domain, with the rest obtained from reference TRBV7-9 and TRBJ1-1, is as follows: DTGVSQNPRHKITKRGQNVTFRCDPISEHNRLYWYRQTLGQGPEFLTYFQNEAQLEKSRLLSDRFSAERPKGSFSTLEIQRTEQGDSAMYLCASSSGQGNTEAFFGQGTRLTVV.

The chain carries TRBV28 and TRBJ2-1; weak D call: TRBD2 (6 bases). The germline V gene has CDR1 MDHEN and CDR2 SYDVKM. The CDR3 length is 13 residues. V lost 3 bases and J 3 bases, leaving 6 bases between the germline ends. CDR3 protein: CASSLEGYNEQFF. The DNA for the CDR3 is TGTGCCAGCAGTTTGGAGGGCTACAATGAGCAGTTCTTC.

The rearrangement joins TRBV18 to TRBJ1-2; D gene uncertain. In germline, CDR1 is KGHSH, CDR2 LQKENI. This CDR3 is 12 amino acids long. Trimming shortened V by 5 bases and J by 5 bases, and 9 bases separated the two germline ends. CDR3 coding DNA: TGTGCCAGCTCAGACATGTTATATGGCTACACCTTC. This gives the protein CASSDMLYGYTF.

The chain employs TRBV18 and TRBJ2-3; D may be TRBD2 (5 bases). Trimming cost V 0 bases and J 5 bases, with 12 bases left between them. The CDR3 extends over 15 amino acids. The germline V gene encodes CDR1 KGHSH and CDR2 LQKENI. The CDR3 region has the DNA TGTGCCAGCTCACCACCGGCGGGCCCTGGAGATACGCAGTATTTT. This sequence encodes CASSPPAGPGDTQYF.

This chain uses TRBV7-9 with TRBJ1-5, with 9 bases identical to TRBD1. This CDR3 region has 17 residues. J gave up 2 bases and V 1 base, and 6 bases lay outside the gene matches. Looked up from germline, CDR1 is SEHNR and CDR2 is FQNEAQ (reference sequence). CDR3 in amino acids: CASSLGTGEGGNQPQHF. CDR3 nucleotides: TGTGCCAGCAGCTTAGGGACAGGGGAAGGGGGCAATCAGCCCCAGCATTTT.

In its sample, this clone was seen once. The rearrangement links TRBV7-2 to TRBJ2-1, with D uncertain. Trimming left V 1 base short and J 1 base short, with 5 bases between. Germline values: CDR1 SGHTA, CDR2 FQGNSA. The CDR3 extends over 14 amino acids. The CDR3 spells CASSLDGSYNEQFF. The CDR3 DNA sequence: TGTGCCAGCAGCTTAGACGGGTCCTACAATGAGCAGTTCTTC.

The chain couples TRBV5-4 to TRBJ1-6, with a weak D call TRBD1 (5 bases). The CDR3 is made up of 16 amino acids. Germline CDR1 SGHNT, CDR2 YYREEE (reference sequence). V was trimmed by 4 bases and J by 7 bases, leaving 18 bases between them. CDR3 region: CASSPRDVGGNSPLHF. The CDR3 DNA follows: TGTGCCAGCAGCCCCAGGGACGTCGGGGGAAATTCACCCCTCCACTTT.

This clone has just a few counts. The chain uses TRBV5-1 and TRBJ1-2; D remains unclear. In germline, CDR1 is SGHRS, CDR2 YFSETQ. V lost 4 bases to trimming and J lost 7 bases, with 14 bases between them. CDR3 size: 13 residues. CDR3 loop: CASSTGRGLGYTF. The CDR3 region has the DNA TGCGCCAGCAGCACTGGGAGAGGCCTTGGCTACACCTTC.

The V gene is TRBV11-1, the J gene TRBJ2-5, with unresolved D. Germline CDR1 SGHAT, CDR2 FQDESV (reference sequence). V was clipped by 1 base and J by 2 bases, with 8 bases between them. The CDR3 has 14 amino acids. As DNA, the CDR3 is TGTGCCAGCAGCTTAGGTCCAGATCAAGAGACCCAGTACTTC. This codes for CASSLGPDQETQYF.

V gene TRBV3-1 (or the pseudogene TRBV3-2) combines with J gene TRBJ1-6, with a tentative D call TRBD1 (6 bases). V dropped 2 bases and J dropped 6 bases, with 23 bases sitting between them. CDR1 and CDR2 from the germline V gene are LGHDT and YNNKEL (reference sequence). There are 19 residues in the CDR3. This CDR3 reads CASSQFVGAARGGNSPLHF. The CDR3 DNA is TGTGCCAGCAGCCAATTCGTCGGGGCGGCCAGGGGTGGTAATTCACCCCTCCACTTT.

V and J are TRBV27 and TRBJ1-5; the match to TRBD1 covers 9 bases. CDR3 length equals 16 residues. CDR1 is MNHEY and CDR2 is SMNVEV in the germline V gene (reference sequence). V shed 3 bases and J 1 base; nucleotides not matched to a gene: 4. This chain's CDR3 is CASSLGTGNSNQPQHF. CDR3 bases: TGTGCCAGCAGTTTGGGGACAGGGAACAGCAATCAGCCCCAGCATTTT.

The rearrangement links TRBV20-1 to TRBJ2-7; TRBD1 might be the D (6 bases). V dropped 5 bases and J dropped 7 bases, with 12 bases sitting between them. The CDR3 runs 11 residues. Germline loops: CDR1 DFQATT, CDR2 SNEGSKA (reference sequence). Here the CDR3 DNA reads TGCAGTGCTCCCCGCAGGGGAGAGCAGTACTTC. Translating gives CSAPRRGEQYF.

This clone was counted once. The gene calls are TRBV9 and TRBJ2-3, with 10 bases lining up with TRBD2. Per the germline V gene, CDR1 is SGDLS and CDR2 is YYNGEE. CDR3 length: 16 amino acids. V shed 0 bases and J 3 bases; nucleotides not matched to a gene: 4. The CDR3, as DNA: TGTGCCAGCAGCGTAGCCAGCGGGGGGGCGACAGATACGCAGTATTTT. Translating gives CASSVASGGATDTQYF.

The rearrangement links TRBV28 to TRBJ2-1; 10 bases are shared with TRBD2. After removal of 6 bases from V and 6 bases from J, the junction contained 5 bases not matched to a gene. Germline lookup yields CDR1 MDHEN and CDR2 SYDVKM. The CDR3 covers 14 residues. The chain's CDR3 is CASSSGGAVNEQFF. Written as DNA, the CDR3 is TGTGCCAGCAGCAGCGGGGGGGCCGTCAATGAGCAGTTCTTC.

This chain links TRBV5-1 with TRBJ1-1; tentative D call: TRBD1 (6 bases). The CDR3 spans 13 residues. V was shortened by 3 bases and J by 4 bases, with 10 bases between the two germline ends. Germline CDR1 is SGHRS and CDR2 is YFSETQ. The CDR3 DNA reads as TGCGCCAGCAGCTCCTCAGGGGTCACTGAAGCTTTCTTT. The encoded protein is CASSSSGVTEAFF.

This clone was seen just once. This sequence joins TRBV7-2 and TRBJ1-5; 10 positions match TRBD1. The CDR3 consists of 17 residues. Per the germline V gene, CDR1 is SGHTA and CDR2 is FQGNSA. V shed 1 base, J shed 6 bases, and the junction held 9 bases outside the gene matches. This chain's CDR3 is CASSLVGTGANSQPQHF. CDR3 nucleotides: TGTGCCAGCAGCTTAGTCGGGACAGGGGCGAATAGTCAGCCCCAGCATTTT. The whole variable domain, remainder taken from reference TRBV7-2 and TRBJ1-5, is GAGVSQSPSNKVTEKGKDVELRCDPISGHTALYWYRQSLGQGLEFLIYFQGNSAPDKSGLPSDRFSAERTGGSVSTLTIQRTQQEDSAVYLCASSLVGTGANSQPQHFGDGTRLSIL.

DNA of the CDR3: TGTGCCACCAGCAGGGGACAGGGGGTCTACGAGCAGTACTTC. It is translated as CATSRGQGVYEQYF. The V and J genes are TRBV15 and TRBJ2-7; 11 nucleotides line up with TRBD1. Germline CDR1 reads LNHNV; CDR2 reads YYDKDF (reference sequence). This CDR3 contains 14 residues. Trimming took 3 bases from V and 3 from J; bases not matched to a gene: 1.

CDR3 in amino acids: CASSVLRGDTEAFF. The CDR3 DNA is TGTGCCAGCAGCGTCCTACGGGGGGACACTGAAGCTTTCTTT. This chain connects TRBV5-4 to TRBJ1-1, with D perhaps TRBD1 (5 bases). The CDR3 covers 14 residues. V was pared by 4 bases and J by 3 bases, with 13 bases between. The V gene's germline CDR1 is SGHNT and CDR2 YYREEE (reference sequence).

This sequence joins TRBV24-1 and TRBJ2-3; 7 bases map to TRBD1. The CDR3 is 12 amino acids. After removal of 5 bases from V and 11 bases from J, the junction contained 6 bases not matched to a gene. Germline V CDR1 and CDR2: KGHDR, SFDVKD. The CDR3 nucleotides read TGTGCCACCAGTGGGGGGACAGAACAGCAGTATTTT. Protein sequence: CATSGGTEQQYF.